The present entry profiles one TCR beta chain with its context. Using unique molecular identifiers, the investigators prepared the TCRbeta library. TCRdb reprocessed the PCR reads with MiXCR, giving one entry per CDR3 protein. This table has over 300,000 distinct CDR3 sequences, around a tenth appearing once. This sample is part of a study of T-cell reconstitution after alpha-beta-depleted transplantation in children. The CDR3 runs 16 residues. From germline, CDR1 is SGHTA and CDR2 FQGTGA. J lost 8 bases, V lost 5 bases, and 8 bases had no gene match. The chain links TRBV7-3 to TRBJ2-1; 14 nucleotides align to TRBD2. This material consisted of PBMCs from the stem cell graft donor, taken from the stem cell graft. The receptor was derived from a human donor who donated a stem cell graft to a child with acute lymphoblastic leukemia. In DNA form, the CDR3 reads TGTGCCAGCAGCCGCACCGGGACTAGCGGGAGTCATGAGCAGTTCTTC. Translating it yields CASSRTGTSGSHEQFF.